The clone carrying this T cell receptor beta chain showed up just once. The sample comes from a study of blood T cell repertoires in COVID-19. Only in-frame clones appear in the TCRdb table, and some are missing; sequencing was by immunoSEQ multiplex PCR. The sample holds roughly 150,000 clones, approximately 84% seen once. Germline V gene sequence: CDR1 LGHNA, CDR2 YNFKEQ. Trimming took 5 bases from V and 4 from J; bases not matched to a gene: 17. The CDR3 has 17 residues. The chain carries TRBV4-2 and TRBJ2-7; TRBD1 matches at 7 bases. The sequence was obtained from a woman in her fifties or sixties with COVID-19, enrolled during active disease. Sequenced input: peripheral blood. The CDR3, as DNA: TGTGCCAGCAGCTTCCGGGACAGACACCTAGGGGGTTACGAGCAGTACGTC. Protein product: CASSFRDRHLGGYEQYV.